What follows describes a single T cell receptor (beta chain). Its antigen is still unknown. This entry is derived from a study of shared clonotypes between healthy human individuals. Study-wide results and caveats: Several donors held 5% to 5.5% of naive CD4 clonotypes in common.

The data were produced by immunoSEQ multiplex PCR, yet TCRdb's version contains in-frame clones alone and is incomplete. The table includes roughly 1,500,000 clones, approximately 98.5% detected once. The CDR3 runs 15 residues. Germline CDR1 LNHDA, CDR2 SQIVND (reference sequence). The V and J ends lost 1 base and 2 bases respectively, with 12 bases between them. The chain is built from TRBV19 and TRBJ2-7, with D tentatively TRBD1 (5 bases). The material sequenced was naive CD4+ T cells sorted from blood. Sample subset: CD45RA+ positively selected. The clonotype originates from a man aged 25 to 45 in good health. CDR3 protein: CASSIVQGGPYEQYF. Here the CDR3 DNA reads TGTGCCAGTAGTATAGTCCAGGGTGGCCCCTACGAGCAGTACTTC.